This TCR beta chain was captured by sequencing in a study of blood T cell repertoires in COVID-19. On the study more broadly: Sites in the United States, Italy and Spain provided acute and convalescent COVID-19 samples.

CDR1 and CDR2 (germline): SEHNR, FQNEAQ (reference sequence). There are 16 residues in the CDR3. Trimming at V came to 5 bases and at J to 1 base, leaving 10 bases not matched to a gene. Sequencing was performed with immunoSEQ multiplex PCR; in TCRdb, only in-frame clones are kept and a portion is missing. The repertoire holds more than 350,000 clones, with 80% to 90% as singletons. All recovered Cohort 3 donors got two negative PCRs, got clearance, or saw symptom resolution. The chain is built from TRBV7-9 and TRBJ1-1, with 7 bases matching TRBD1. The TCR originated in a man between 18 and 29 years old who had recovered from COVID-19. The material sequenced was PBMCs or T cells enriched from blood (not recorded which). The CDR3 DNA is TGTGCCAGCAGCCCCAGGAGGGGGCCAGGGAACACTGAAGCTTTCTTT. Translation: CASSPRRGPGNTEAFF.